One sample yielded the 23 T cell receptor beta chains listed below, sequenced in a study of blood T cell repertoires in COVID-19. Method: immunoSEQ multiplex PCR; TCRdb's copy keeps in-frame clones and lacks some. This table holds about 430,000 clones, nearly 90% found once. The specimen sequenced was PBMCs or T cells enriched from blood (not recorded which). These receptor sequences come from a woman aged 18-30 years who had been exposed to COVID-19.

V gene TRBV29-1 combines with J gene TRBJ1-2; 9 bases line up with TRBD1. Germline V lookup: CDR1 SQVTM, CDR2 ANQGSEA. The junction had 6 bases not matched to a gene; V was cut back by 2 bases and J by 8 bases. This CDR3 has 13 residues. CDR3 nucleotides: TGCAGCGTTGAAACAGGGGGCGCGCCCGGCTACACCTTC. Translated: CSVETGGAPGYTF.

This chain joins TRBV30 and TRBJ1-5; D gene unclear. Trimming removed 2 bases from V and 0 bases from J, with 32 bases in between. The CDR3 sequence is 22 residues long. Germline values: CDR1 GTSNPN, CDR2 SVGIG (reference sequence). CDR3 in amino acids: CAWSKSPLCMRDSHYSNQPQHF. CDR3 DNA sequence: TGTGCCTGGAGTAAGTCTCCCCTTTGTATGAGGGATTCCCACTATAGCAATCAGCCCCAGCATTTT.

The chain links TRBV4-1 to TRBJ2-7; a possible D gene is TRBD1 (6 bases). The CDR3 loop spans 16 amino acids. Trimming pared 1 base from V and 4 bases from J, leaving 17 bases between. Per germline, CDR1 MGHRA and CDR2 YSYEKL. CDR3 bases: TGCGCCAGCAGCCAAGGATCCAGGGGCCCGGCGTACGAGCAGTACTTC. This codes for CASSQGSRGPAYEQYF.

This rearrangement joins TRBV7-3 to TRBJ2-5; no definite D call. Germline V lookup: CDR1 SGHTA, CDR2 FQGTGA. Trimming left V 4 bases short and J 5 bases short, with 5 bases between. The CDR3 contains 11 residues. The chain's CDR3 is CASSSGETQYF. The CDR3 DNA follows: TGTGCCAGCAGCTCCGGGGAGACCCAGTACTTC.

This sequence joins TRBV21-1 and TRBJ2-7; no check of the table's D call, TRBD2, against the DNA was made. TRBV21-1 is assigned pseudogene status. The CDR3 has 17 amino acids. The CDR3 region is CASSKTPFPRDCYEQYF. The CDR3 bases are TGTGCCAGCAGCAAAACTCCGTTTCCCCGTGACTGCTACGAGCAGTACTTC.

The V and J genes are TRBV11-2 and TRBJ2-3; 11 bases fit TRBD2. Germline CDR1 and CDR2: SGHAT and FQNNGV. The CDR3 is 17 residues long. J gave up 6 bases and V 6 bases, and 14 bases lay outside the gene matches. In nucleotides, the CDR3 is TGTGCCAGCAGTCGGCGCCTAGCGGGGGGCGTCGGGGATACGCAGTATTTT. The encoded protein is CASSRRLAGGVGDTQYF.

Comments on this clone: Its ends do not fully match the called genes, so a read error is possible. This rearrangement joins TRBV6-1 to TRBJ2-3; no clear D. The CDR3 has 14 amino acids. Germline V gene lookup returns CDR1 MNHNS and CDR2 SASEGT. In nucleotides, the CDR3 is TGTGCCAGCAGCGAAGAACCCACCGGGGATACGCAGTATTTT. Protein product: CASSEEPTGDTQYF.

The table lists this clone with a count of one. The CDR3: CATSLNSGTGSGYTF. The DNA of the CDR3 is TGTGCCACCAGCTTAAACTCCGGGACAGGGAGCGGCTACACCTTC. This chain uses TRBV24-1 with TRBJ1-2; 9 bases are shared with TRBD1. Germline V gene data show CDR1 as KGHDR and CDR2 as SFDVKD. After removal of 7 bases from V and 8 bases from J, the junction contained 13 bases not matched to a gene. This CDR3 has 15 amino acids.

The chain recombines TRBV27 with TRBJ1-1, with D tentatively TRBD1 (5 bases). The CDR3 runs 15 residues. CDR1 is MNHEY and CDR2 is SMNVEV in the germline V gene (reference sequence). The V end was cut by 7 bases, the J end by 0 bases, with 15 bases between. CDR3 amino acids: CASTRQYPLNTEAFF. The CDR3 DNA sequence: TGTGCCAGCACCAGACAGTACCCTTTGAACACTGAAGCTTTCTTT.

The rearrangement links TRBV9 to TRBJ1-4; 9 bases match TRBD1. Germline CDR1 is SGDLS and CDR2 is YYNGEE. The V and J ends lost 4 bases and 7 bases, in that order; junction bases with no gene match: 5. The CDR3 is made up of 14 amino acids. The CDR3 region has the DNA TGTGCCAGCAGCCGCGGGACAGGGAGTGAAAAACTGTTTTTT. Its translation is CASSRGTGSEKLFF.

The chain couples TRBV3-1 (or the pseudogene TRBV3-2) to TRBJ2-1; 9 bases map to TRBD1. The CDR3 has 16 residues. Unmatched junction bases numbered 13, after V lost 4 bases and J lost 9 bases. Germline V lookup: CDR1 LGHDT, CDR2 YNNKEL (reference sequence). CDR3 sequence: CASSPVAGTGKGEQFF. The CDR3 nucleotides read TGTGCCAGCAGCCCGGTGGCCGGGACAGGGAAGGGTGAGCAGTTCTTC.

The genes are TRBV27 and TRBJ2-1; 10 bases are a match to TRBD2. V was clipped by 4 bases and J by 5 bases; unmatched bases: 5. The CDR3 length is 15 residues. Germline values: CDR1 MNHEY, CDR2 SMNVEV (reference sequence). DNA of the CDR3: TGTGCCAGCAGTTCCATAGCGGGAGGCAACAATGAGCAGTTCTTC. This encodes CASSSIAGGNNEQFF.

This clone appeared once. The chain couples TRBV5-5 to TRBJ1-5; D call uncertain. The germline CDR1 and CDR2 sequences are SGHKS and YYEKEE (reference sequence). The CDR3 has 17 residues. V dropped 1 base and J dropped 4 bases, with 18 bases sitting between them. This CDR3 reads CASSLRLAGVENQPQHF. For the CDR3, the DNA is TGTGCCAGCAGCTTGAGACTTGCGGGTGTGGAGAATCAGCCCCAGCATTTT. Combining the CDR3 with reference TRBV5-5 and TRBJ1-5 gives the whole variable domain DAGVTQSPTHLIKTRGQQVTLRCSPISGHKSVSWYQQVLGQGPQFIFQYYEKEERGRGNFPDRFSARQFPNYSSELNVNALLLGDSALYLCASSLRLAGVENQPQHFGDGTRLSIL.

This rearrangement joins TRBV3-1 (or the pseudogene TRBV3-2) to TRBJ2-3, with TRBD2 matching 9 bases. The CDR3 is made up of 16 amino acids. The V gene's germline CDR1 is LGHDT and CDR2 YNNKEL (reference sequence). Trimming at V came to 1 base and at J to 6 bases, leaving 8 bases not matched to a gene. The DNA for the CDR3 is TGTGCCAGCAGCCAAGTTGCGGGAGGGCCCGGGGATACGCAGTATTTT. It encodes CASSQVAGGPGDTQYF.

The chain joins TRBV4-3 to TRBJ1-2; weak D call: TRBD1 (6 bases). The V gene's germline CDR1 is LGHNA and CDR2 YSLEER. There are 16 residues in the CDR3. Trimming stripped 4 bases from V and 4 bases from J, with 19 bases between. CDR3 DNA sequence: TGCGCCAGCAGCCGAGCACCACAGGGCGTGAGCTATGGCTACACCTTC. Its translation is CASSRAPQGVSYGYTF.

The chain couples TRBV6-5 to TRBJ2-7; 13 nucleotides line up with TRBD2. V was pared by 6 bases and J by 3 bases, with 5 bases of the junction left unmatched. Germline V lookup: CDR1 MNHEY, CDR2 SVGAGI. CDR3 size: 15 residues. The CDR3 spells CASRFGLAGDYEQYF. As DNA, the CDR3 is TGTGCCAGCAGATTCGGACTAGCGGGAGACTACGAGCAGTACTTC.

This sequence joins TRBV6-5 and TRBJ2-1, with 9 bases fitting TRBD1. V was clipped by 0 bases and J by 6 bases; unmatched bases: 3. The germline V gene has CDR1 MNHEY and CDR2 SVGAGI. The CDR3 extends over 15 amino acids. In nucleotides, the CDR3 is TGTGCCAGCAGTTACTCGAGACAGGGGGTCAATGAGCAGTTCTTC. It yields the protein CASSYSRQGVNEQFF.

The J gene is TRBJ1-5, the V gene TRBV7-8, with 10 bases fitting TRBD1. J was trimmed by 2 bases and V by 1 base; bases with no gene match: 2. The CDR3 consists of 16 residues. In germline, CDR1 is SGHVS, CDR2 FQNEAQ. The CDR3 DNA is TGTGCCAGCAGCTTAGGGACAGGGGGTGGCAATCAGCCCCAGCATTTT. Translated, it gives CASSLGTGGGNQPQHF.

This chain uses TRBV5-4 with TRBJ1-2; possible D gene TRBD1, 5 bases. Germline lookup yields CDR1 SGHNT and CDR2 YYREEE (reference sequence). The length of the CDR3 is 15 residues. Trimming removed 0 bases from V and 4 bases from J, with 13 bases in between. The DNA of the CDR3 is TGTGCCAGCAGCTTGGCCGGCAGGGTGTCCTATGGCTACACCTTC. Protein sequence: CASSLAGRVSYGYTF. The variable domain in full, completed from reference TRBV5-4 and TRBJ1-2, reads ETGVTQSPTHLIKTRGQQVTLRCSSQSGHNTVSWYQQALGQGPQFIFQYYREEENGRGNFPPRFSGLQFPNYSSELNVNALELDDSALYLCASSLAGRVSYGYTFGSGTRLTVV.

This rearrangement joins TRBV5-1 to TRBJ2-3; the match to TRBD2 covers 10 bases. In germline, CDR1 is SGHRS, CDR2 YFSETQ. J lost 1 base, V lost 0 bases, and 2 bases had no gene match. This CDR3 spans 16 amino acids. In DNA, the CDR3 is TGCGCCAGCAGCTTGGAGCGGGGGGGCGGCACAGATACGCAGTATTTT. It translates to CASSLERGGGTDTQYF.

The chain uses TRBV6-4 and TRBJ1-1, with a tentative D call TRBD1 (6 bases). Germline loops: CDR1 MRHNA, CDR2 SNTAGT. The germline V and J ends were trimmed by 6 bases and 1 base, with 12 bases remaining between them. The CDR3 has 14 amino acids. The CDR3 is CASREQGQNTEAFF. The CDR3 DNA follows: TGTGCCAGCAGGGAACAGGGACAGAACACTGAAGCTTTCTTT.

This chain connects TRBV15 to TRBJ2-7; TRBD2 matches 8 bases. This CDR3 has 16 amino acids. J was trimmed by 2 bases and V by 0 bases; bases with no gene match: 6. In germline, CDR1 is LNHNV, CDR2 YYDKDF (reference sequence). The CDR3, as DNA: TGTGCCACCAGCAGAGATCGCCAGCGGGGGCCCTACGAGCAGTACTTC. Residues: CATSRDRQRGPYEQYF.

CDR3 loop: CASTGDGRTEAFF. The CDR3 nucleotides are TGTGCCAGCACAGGGGACGGTCGGACTGAAGCTTTCTTT. The chain carries TRBV28 and TRBJ1-1; a weak D match, TRBD1 (6 bases). CDR1 and CDR2 from the germline V gene are MDHEN and SYDVKM. This CDR3 contains 13 residues. The ends were cut back, 7 bases at V and 5 bases at J, with 14 bases in the middle. The full variable domain, in which reference TRBV28 and TRBJ1-1 provide the parts outside the CDR3, is DVKVTQSSRYLVKRTGEKVFLECVQDMDHENMFWYRQDPGLGLRLIYFSYDVKMKEKGDIPEGYSVSREKKERFSLILESASTNQTSMYLCASTGDGRTEAFFGQGTRLTVV.